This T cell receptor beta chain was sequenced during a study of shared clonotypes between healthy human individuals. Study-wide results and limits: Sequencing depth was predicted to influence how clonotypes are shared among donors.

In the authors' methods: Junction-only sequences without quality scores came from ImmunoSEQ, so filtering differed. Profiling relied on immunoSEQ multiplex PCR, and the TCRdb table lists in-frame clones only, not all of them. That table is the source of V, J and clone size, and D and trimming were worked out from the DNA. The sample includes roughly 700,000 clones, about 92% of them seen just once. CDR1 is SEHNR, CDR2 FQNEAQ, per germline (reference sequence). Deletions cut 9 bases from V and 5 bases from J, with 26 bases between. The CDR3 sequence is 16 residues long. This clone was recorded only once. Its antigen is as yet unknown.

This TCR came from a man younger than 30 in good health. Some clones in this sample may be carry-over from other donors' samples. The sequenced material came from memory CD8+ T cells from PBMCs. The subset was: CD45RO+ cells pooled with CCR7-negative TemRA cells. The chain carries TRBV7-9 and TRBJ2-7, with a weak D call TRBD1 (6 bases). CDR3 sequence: CASLPSFGQRSNEQYF. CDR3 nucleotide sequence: TGTGCCAGTCTCCCCTCCTTCGGACAGCGAAGTAACGAGCAGTACTTC.